This entry lists 15 T cell receptor beta chains sequenced from one sample in a study of blood T cell repertoires in COVID-19. Assay: immunoSEQ multiplex PCR; the TCRdb copy retains only in-frame clones and omits some. The sample holds 130,000 to 150,000 clones, roughly 89% seen once. The material sequenced was peripheral blood. The receptors were gathered from a human donor in a cohort sampled during active COVID-19.

The chain links TRBV2 to TRBJ1-5, with 8 bases fitting TRBD1. Germline CDR1 and CDR2: SNHLY and FYNNEI. V gave up 11 bases and J gave up 5 bases; unmatched junction bases: 11. The CDR3 is 14 residues long. CDR3 nucleotides: TGTGCCGGAAACGGACAGGGCAAACATCAGCCCCAGCATTTT. This sequence encodes CAGNGQGKHQPQHF. The whole variable domain, remainder taken from reference TRBV2 and TRBJ1-5, is EPEVTQTPSHQVTQMGQEVILRCVPISNHLYFYWYRQILGQKVEFLVSFYNNEISEKSEIFDDQFSVERPDGSNFTLKIRSTKLEDSAMYFCAGNGQGKHQPQHFGDGTRLSIL.

The chain uses TRBV5-6 and TRBJ1-2, with a weak D call TRBD1 (6 bases). CDR1 and CDR2 (germline): SGHDT, YYEEEE. Deletions cut 4 bases from V and 4 bases from J, with 23 bases between. This CDR3 contains 17 residues. The CDR3 reads CASSQTPGPGAVYGYTF. As DNA, the CDR3 is TGTGCCAGCAGCCAGACCCCGGGGCCAGGGGCCGTCTATGGCTACACCTTC.

J is TRBJ1-2 and V is TRBV19, with D uncertain. The germline V and J ends were trimmed by 2 bases and 4 bases, with 8 bases remaining between them. The CDR3 runs 13 residues. Germline values: CDR1 LNHDA, CDR2 SQIVND (reference sequence). The CDR3 DNA is TGTGCCAGTAGTATATACGGGGTCTATGGCTACACCTTC. Translating it yields CASSIYGVYGYTF.

The genes are TRBV30 and TRBJ1-4; TRBD1 is a possible D gene (5 bases). The V end was cut by 1 base, the J end by 2 bases, with 14 bases between. Per the germline V gene, CDR1 is GTSNPN and CDR2 is SVGIG (reference sequence). The CDR3 loop spans 16 amino acids. CDR3 protein: CAWSGGRAGTNEKLFF. In DNA, the CDR3 is TGTGCCTGGAGTGGGGGCAGGGCAGGCACTAATGAAAAACTGTTTTTT.

The rearrangement uses TRBV9 and TRBJ2-2; possibly TRBD2 for D (5 bases). There are 16 residues in the CDR3. Germline V gives CDR1 SGDLS, CDR2 YYNGEE. Deletions cut 4 bases from V and 4 bases from J, with 17 bases between. The CDR3 protein is CASSPNLVEGTGELFF. The DNA for the CDR3 is TGTGCCAGCAGCCCCAATTTGGTAGAGGGCACCGGGGAGCTGTTTTTT.

V and J are TRBV14 and TRBJ1-4; the match to TRBD1 covers 7 bases. The CDR3 runs 17 residues. Germline trimming cut 0 bases from V and 8 bases from J; bases unmatched to any gene: 12. Germline values: CDR1 SGHDN, CDR2 FVKESK. This chain's CDR3 is CASSQEMYGTVREKLFF. The CDR3 bases are TGTGCCAGCAGCCAAGAAATGTACGGGACAGTTCGAGAAAAACTGTTTTTT.

This clone was detected only a few times. Other DNA sequences from this sample encode an identical CDR3 as well. This chain joins TRBV6-5 and TRBJ2-2, with D possibly being TRBD1 (5 bases). The CDR3 contains 14 residues. V shed 2 bases and J shed 4 bases, with 8 bases lying between them. In germline, CDR1 is MNHEY, CDR2 SVGAGI. As DNA, the CDR3 is TGTGCCAGCAGTTACGACAGTGGCACCGGGGAGCTGTTTTTT. It yields the protein CASSYDSGTGELFF.

This rearrangement joins TRBV5-8 to TRBJ1-3; D not certain. Trimming pared 4 bases from V and 4 bases from J, leaving 3 bases between. Germline V gene data show CDR1 as SGHTS and CDR2 as YDEGEE. The CDR3 totals 11 residues. The DNA of the CDR3 is TGTGCCAGCAGCCGGGGAAACACCATATATTTT. Its translation: CASSRGNTIYF. The whole variable domain, remainder taken from reference TRBV5-8 and TRBJ1-3, is EAGVTQSPTHLIKTRGQQATLRCSPISGHTSVYWYQQALGLGLQFLLWYDEGEERNRGNFPPRFSGRQFPNYSSELNVNALELEDSALYLCASSRGNTIYFGEGSWLTVV.

V usage is TRBV20-1 and J usage is TRBJ2-3; D call uncertain. Trimming cost V 5 bases and J 6 bases, with 9 bases left between them. Per germline, CDR1 DFQATT and CDR2 SNEGSKA (reference sequence). This CDR3 has 11 residues. CDR3 amino acids: CSAGSMDTQYF. CDR3 nucleotides: TGCAGTGCTGGTTCTATGGATACGCAGTATTTT.

The CDR3, as DNA: TGTGCCTGTCCGGGCTCTGGAAACACCATATATTTT. This encodes CACPGSGNTIYF. The chain has TRBV30 and TRBJ1-3; the D is unclear. The CDR3 is 12 amino acids. V lost 6 bases, J lost 0 bases, and 6 bases lay in between. The V gene's germline CDR1 is GTSNPN and CDR2 SVGIG (reference sequence).

This clone has a single count. The gene calls are TRBV28 and TRBJ2-6; D may be TRBD1 (5 bases). Germline-derived CDR1 and CDR2 are MDHEN and SYDVKM. The CDR3 has 16 amino acids. V lost 7 bases, J lost 0 bases, and 13 bases lay in between. CDR3 DNA sequence: TGTGCCAGCACCGCCCAGGGTCCCTCTGGGGCCAACGTCCTGACTTTC. Residues: CASTAQGPSGANVLTF.

The CDR3 DNA is TGTGCCACCAGCGGACGGACAGGAGTCTCGAGCAATCAGCCCCAGCATTTT. This translates into CATSGRTGVSSNQPQHF. This chain connects TRBV15 to TRBJ1-5; TRBD1 aligns across 7 bases. J gave up 1 base and V 5 bases, and 11 bases lay outside the gene matches. The CDR3 loop spans 17 amino acids. Germline lookup yields CDR1 LNHNV and CDR2 YYDKDF (reference sequence).

V and J are TRBV9 and TRBJ2-7; TRBD1 matches at 7 bases. Unmatched junction bases numbered 8, after V lost 0 bases and J lost 5 bases. Per germline, CDR1 SGDLS and CDR2 YYNGEE. CDR3 length equals 15 residues. CDR3 protein: CASSVAPTGADEQYF. The CDR3 coding sequence is TGTGCCAGCAGCGTAGCCCCTACAGGGGCGGACGAGCAGTACTTC.

The genes are TRBV7-2 and TRBJ1-6; D possibly corresponds to TRBD1 (6 bases). CDR3 length: 18 residues. V was cut by 5 bases and J by 0 bases, with 17 bases left in between. Germline CDR1 is SGHTA and CDR2 is FQGNSA. In DNA, the CDR3 is TGTGCCAGCAGCCCCGTGACAGGACCCAGCTCCTATAATTCACCCCTCCACTTT. Protein sequence: CASSPVTGPSSYNSPLHF. Full variable domain (remainder filled in from reference TRBV7-2 and TRBJ1-6): GAGVSQSPSNKVTEKGKDVELRCDPISGHTALYWYRQSLGQGLEFLIYFQGNSAPDKSGLPSDRFSAERTGGSVSTLTIQRTQQEDSAVYLCASSPVTGPSSYNSPLHFGNGTRLTVT.

The gene calls are TRBV28 and TRBJ2-1; D remains ambiguous. Trimming shortened V by 1 base and J by 10 bases, and 5 bases separated the two germline ends. Germline assignment: CDR1 MDHEN and CDR2 SYDVKM. CDR3 size: 11 residues. Here the CDR3 reads CASSLSREQFF. The CDR3 nucleotides read TGTGCCAGCAGTTTATCTAGGGAGCAGTTCTTC. Using reference TRBV28 and TRBJ2-1 for the parts outside the CDR3, the full variable domain is DVKVTQSSRYLVKRTGEKVFLECVQDMDHENMFWYRQDPGLGLRLIYFSYDVKMKEKGDIPEGYSVSREKKERFSLILESASTNQTSMYLCASSLSREQFFGPGTRLTVL.